This T cell receptor beta chain was recovered during a study of blood T cell repertoires in COVID-19. CDR3 length: 15 amino acids. Germline CDR1 SGHTA, CDR2 FQGTGA. Trimming took 0 bases from V and 2 from J, leaving 10 bases between them. Sequencing was performed with immunoSEQ multiplex PCR; in TCRdb, only in-frame clones are kept and a portion is missing. This sample has about 290,000 clones, with roughly nine tenths found just once. The TCR comes from a woman between 40 and 55 years old who had recovered from COVID-19. Material for sequencing was peripheral blood. The chain recombines TRBV7-3 with TRBJ1-1; possibly TRBD1 for D (6 bases). CDR3 amino acids: CASSLTSDSNTEAFF. In nucleotides, the CDR3 is TGTGCCAGCAGCTTAACCTCGGACAGTAACACTGAAGCTTTCTTT.